This T cell receptor beta chain stems from a study of shared clonotypes between healthy human individuals. CDR3 length: 14 residues. J lost 1 base, V lost 6 bases, and 7 bases had no gene match. Germline CDR1 SQVTM, CDR2 ANQGSEA. As for this clone: Its antigen is still unknown.

The study's findings and limits: Larger richness was generally estimated for naive than memory subsets. Clonotype sharing among donors likely depends on sequencing depth.

Sequenced by immunoSEQ multiplex PCR; TCRdb stores in-frame clones only, minus some. In the table there are about 110,000 clones, under 70% of which are singletons. Sequenced: memory CD8+ T cells sorted from blood. Documented subset: CD45RO+ cells pooled with CCR7-negative TemRA cells. The sequence was collected from a young woman in good health. The V call is TRBV29-1, the J call TRBJ2-3, with 7 nucleotides matching TRBD1. CDR3 sequence reads: CSVGIGGRTDTQYF. In nucleotides, the CDR3 is TGCAGCGTCGGGATAGGGGGCCGCACAGATACGCAGTATTTT.